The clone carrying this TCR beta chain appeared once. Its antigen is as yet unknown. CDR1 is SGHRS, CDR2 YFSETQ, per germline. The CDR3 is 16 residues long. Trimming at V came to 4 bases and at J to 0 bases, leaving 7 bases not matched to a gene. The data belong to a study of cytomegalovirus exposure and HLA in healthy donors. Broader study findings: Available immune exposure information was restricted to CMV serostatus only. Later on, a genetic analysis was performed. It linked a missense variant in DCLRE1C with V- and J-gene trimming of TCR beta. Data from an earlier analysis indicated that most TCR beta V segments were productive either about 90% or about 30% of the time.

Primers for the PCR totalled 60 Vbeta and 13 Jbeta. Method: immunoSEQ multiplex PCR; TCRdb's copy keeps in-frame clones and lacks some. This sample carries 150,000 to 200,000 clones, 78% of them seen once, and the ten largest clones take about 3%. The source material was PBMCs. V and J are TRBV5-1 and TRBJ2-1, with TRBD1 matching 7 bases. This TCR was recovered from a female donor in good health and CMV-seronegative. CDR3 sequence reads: CASSADRLSSYNEQFF. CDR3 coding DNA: TGCGCCAGCAGCGCGGACAGGCTTTCCTCCTACAATGAGCAGTTCTTC.